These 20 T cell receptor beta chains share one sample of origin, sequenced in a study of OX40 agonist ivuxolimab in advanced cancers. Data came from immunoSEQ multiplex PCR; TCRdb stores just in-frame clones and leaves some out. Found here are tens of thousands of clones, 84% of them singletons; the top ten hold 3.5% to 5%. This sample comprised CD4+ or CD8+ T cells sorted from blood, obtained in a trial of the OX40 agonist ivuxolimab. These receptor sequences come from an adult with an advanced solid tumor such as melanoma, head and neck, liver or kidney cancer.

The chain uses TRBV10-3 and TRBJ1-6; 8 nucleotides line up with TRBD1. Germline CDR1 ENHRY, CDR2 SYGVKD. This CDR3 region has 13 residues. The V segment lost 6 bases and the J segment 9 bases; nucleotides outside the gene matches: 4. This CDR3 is CAIRDRDGSPLHF. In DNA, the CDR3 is TGTGCCATCAGGGACAGGGACGGTTCACCCCTCCACTTT.

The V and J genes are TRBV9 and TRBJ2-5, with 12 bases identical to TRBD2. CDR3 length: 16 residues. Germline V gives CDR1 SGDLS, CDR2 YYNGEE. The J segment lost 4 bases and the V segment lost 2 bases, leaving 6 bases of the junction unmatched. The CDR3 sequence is CASSVSSGGAGETQYF. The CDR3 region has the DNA TGTGCCAGCAGCGTCTCTAGCGGGGGGGCGGGAGAGACCCAGTACTTC.

CDR3 coding DNA: TGTGCCAGCAGCTCCGGGGACGAGCAGTACTTC. Translation gives CASSSGDEQYF. This chain links TRBV7-6 with TRBJ2-7; D may be TRBD2 (5 bases). Trimming removed 4 bases at V and 5 bases at J, with 6 bases between. This CDR3 has 11 amino acids. Germline lookup yields CDR1 SGHVS and CDR2 FNYEAQ. Together with reference TRBV7-6 and TRBJ2-7, the CDR3 gives the full variable domain: GAGVSQSPRYKVTKRGQDVALRCDPISGHVSLYWYRQALGQGPEFLTYFNYEAQQDKSGLPNDRFSAERPEGSISTLTIQRTEQRDSAMYRCASSSGDEQYFGPGTRLTVT.

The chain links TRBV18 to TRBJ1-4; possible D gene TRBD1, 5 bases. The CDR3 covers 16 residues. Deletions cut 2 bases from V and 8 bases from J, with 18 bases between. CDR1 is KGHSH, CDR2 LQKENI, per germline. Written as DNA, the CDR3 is TGTGCCAGCTCACCAAGGACCGGGACCGCGAGAGAAAAACTGTTTTTT. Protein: CASSPRTGTAREKLFF.

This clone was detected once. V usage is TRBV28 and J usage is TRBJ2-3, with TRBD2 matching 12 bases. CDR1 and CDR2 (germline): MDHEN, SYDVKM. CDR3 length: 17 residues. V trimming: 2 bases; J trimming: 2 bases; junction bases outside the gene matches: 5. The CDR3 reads CASSLGGLAGYTDTQYF. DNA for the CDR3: TGTGCCAGCAGTTTAGGAGGACTAGCGGGGTACACAGATACGCAGTATTTT.

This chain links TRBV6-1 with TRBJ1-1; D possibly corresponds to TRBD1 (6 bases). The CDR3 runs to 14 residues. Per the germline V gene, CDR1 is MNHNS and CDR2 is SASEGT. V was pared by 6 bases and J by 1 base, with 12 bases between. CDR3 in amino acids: CASSPDRKNTEAFF. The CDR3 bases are TGTGCCAGCAGCCCCGACAGGAAGAACACTGAAGCTTTCTTT.

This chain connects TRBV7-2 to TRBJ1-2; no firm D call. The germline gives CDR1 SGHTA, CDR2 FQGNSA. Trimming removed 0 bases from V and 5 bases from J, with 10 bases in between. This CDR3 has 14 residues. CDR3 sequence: CASSLADRPYGYTF. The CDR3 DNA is TGTGCCAGCAGCTTAGCGGACCGGCCTTATGGCTACACCTTC.

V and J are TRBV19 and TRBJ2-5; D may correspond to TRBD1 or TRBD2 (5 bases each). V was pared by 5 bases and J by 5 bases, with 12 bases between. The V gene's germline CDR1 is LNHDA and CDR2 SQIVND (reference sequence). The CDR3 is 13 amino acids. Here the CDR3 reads CASSPTGAETQYF. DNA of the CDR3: TGTGCCAGTAGTCCCACCGGGGCCGAGACCCAGTACTTC.

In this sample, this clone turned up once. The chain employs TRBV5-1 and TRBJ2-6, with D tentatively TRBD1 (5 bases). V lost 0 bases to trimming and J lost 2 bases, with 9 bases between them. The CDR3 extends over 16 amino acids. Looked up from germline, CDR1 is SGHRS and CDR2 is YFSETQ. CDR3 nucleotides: TGCGCCAGCAGCTTGGTCCCAGGGCCTGGGGCCAACGTCCTGACTTTC. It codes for CASSLVPGPGANVLTF. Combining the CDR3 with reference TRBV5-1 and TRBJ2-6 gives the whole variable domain KAGVTQTPRYLIKTRGQQVTLSCSPISGHRSVSWYQQTPGQGLQFLFEYFSETQRNKGNFPGRFSGRQFSNSRSEMNVSTLELGDSALYLCASSLVPGPGANVLTFGAGSRLTVL.

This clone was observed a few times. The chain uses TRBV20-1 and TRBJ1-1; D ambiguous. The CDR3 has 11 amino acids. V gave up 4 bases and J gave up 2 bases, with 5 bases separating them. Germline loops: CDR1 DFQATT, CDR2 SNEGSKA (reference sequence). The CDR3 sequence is CSANRNTEAFF. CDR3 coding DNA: TGCAGTGCTAACCGAAACACTGAAGCTTTCTTT.

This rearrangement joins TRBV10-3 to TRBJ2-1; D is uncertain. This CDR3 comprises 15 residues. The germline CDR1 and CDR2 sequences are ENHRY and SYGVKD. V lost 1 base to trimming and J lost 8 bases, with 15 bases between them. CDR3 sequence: CAISEYTERPHEQFF. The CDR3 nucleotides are TGTGCCATCAGTGAGTACACCGAAAGACCGCATGAGCAGTTCTTC.

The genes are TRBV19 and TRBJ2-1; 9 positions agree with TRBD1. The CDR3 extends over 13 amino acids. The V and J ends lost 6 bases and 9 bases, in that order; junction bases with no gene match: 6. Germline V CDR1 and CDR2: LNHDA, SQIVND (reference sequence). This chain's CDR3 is CASSRTGAIEQFF. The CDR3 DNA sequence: TGTGCCAGTAGCAGGACAGGGGCTATTGAGCAGTTCTTC. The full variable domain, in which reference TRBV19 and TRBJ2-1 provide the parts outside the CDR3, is DGGITQSPKYLFRKEGQNVTLSCEQNLNHDAMYWYRQDPGQGLRLIYYSQIVNDFQKGDIAEGYSVSREKKESFPLTVTSAQKNPTAFYLCASSRTGAIEQFFGPGTRLTVL.

For the CDR3, the DNA is TGTGCCAGCAGCATCCGGACAGGGGTAACAGATACGCAGTATTTT. Its protein product is CASSIRTGVTDTQYF. The chain has TRBV5-8 and TRBJ2-3; TRBD1 matches 9 bases. Germline loops: CDR1 SGHTS, CDR2 YDEGEE. There are 15 residues in the CDR3. The trim removed 4 bases at V and 3 bases at J, leaving 6 bases unmatched.

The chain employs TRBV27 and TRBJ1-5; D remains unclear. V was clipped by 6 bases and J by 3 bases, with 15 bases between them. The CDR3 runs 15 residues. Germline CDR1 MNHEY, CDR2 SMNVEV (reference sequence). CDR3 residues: CASRTFYSSNQPQHF. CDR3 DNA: TGTGCCAGCAGGACCTTCTACAGTTCCAATCAGCCCCAGCATTTT.

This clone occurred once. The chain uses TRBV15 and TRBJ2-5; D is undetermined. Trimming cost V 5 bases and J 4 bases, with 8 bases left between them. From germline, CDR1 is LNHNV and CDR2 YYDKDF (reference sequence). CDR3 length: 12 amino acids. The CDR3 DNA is TGTGCCACCAGCGGTGTGGTAGAGACCCAGTACTTC. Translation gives CATSGVVETQYF.

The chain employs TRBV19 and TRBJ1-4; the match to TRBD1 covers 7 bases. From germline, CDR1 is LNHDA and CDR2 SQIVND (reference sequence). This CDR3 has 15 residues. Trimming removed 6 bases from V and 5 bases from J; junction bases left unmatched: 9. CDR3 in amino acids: CASSQTGVGNEKLFF. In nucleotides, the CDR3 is TGTGCCAGTAGCCAAACAGGGGTCGGGAATGAAAAACTGTTTTTT.

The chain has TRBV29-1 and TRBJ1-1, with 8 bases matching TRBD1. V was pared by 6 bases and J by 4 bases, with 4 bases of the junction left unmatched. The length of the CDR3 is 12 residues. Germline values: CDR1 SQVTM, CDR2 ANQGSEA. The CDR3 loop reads CSVQTGVTEAFF. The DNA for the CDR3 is TGCAGCGTCCAGACAGGGGTCACTGAAGCTTTCTTT.

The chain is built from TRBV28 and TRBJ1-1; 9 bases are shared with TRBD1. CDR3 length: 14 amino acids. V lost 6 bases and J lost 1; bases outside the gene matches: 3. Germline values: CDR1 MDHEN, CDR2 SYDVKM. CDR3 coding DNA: TGTGCCAGCAGGGACAGGGGCCCGAACACTGAAGCTTTCTTT. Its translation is CASRDRGPNTEAFF.

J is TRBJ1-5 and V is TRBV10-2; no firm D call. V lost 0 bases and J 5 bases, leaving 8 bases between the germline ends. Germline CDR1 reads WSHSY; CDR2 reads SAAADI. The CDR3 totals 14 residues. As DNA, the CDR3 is TGCGCCAGCAGTGAGTCGAGCGCTTATCAGCCCCAGCATTTT. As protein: CASSESSAYQPQHF.

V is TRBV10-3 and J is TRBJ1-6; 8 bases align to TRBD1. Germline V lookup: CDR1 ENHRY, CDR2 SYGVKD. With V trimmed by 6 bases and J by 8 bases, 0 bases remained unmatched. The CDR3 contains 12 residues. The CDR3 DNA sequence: TGTGCCATCAGGACAGGGGATTCACCCCTCCACTTT. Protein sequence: CAIRTGDSPLHF.